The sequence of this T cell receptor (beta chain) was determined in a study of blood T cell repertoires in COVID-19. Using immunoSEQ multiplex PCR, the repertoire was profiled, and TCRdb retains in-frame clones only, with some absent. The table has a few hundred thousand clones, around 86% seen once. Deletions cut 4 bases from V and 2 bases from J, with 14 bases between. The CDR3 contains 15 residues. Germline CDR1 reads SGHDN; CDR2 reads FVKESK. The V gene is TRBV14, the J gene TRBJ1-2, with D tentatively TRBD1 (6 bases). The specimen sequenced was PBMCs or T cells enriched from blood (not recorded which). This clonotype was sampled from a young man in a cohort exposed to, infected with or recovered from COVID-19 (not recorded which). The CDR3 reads CASSRLGAGNYGYTF. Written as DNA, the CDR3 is TGTGCCAGCAGCCGCCTGGGGGCTGGAAACTATGGCTACACCTTC.